These 7 T cell receptor beta chains originate from one sample sequenced in a study of T cell responses to AZD1222 COVID-19 vaccine. Produced via immunoSEQ multiplex PCR; TCRdb's table is partial and in-frame only. The table shows about 150,000 clones, with 90% occurring only once. This material consisted of peripheral blood, taken on day 0 of AZD1222 vaccination. These receptors came from an adult in good health.

The CDR3 reads CATSDLSWEGDHIDTQYF. The CDR3 bases are TGTGCCACCAGTGATTTGAGTTGGGAGGGAGATCATATAGATACGCAGTATTTT. The rearrangement joins TRBV24-1 to TRBJ2-3; 7 nucleotides align to TRBD2. V dropped 0 bases and J dropped 5; count of bases not matched to a gene: 13. The CDR3 spans 18 residues. Germline lookup yields CDR1 KGHDR and CDR2 SFDVKD.

The chain carries TRBV19 and TRBJ2-7; D call uncertain. The CDR3 sequence is 14 residues long. Germline V lookup: CDR1 LNHDA, CDR2 SQIVND (reference sequence). The germline V and J ends were trimmed by 5 bases and 2 bases, with 13 bases remaining between them. For the CDR3, the DNA is TGTGCCAGTAGTGCCAGGATTTTGGCCTACGAGCAGTACTTC. The encoded protein is CASSARILAYEQYF.

This clone appeared a single time. The rearrangement links TRBV7-2 to TRBJ1-6, with D possibly matching TRBD1 (6 bases). The V end lost 4 bases, the J end lost 9 bases, and 16 bases lay between the germline ends. In germline, CDR1 is SGHTA, CDR2 FQGNSA. The CDR3 consists of 15 residues. CDR3 in DNA: TGTGCCAGCAGCTGGCAGGCAGGGGAAGGTTCACCCCTCCACTTT. Its protein product is CASSWQAGEGSPLHF.

The chain recombines TRBV5-1 with TRBJ1-2; possible D gene TRBD1, 5 bases. The CDR3 runs 13 residues. Trimming shortened V by 0 bases and J by 8 bases, and 11 bases separated the two germline ends. Per germline, CDR1 SGHRS and CDR2 YFSETQ. The CDR3 nucleotides read TGCGCCAGCAGCTTGGGGGCAGGGAACGGCTACACCTTC. Amino acid sequence: CASSLGAGNGYTF.

J is TRBJ1-2 and V is TRBV30; D perhaps matches TRBD1 (5 bases). CDR3 length equals 16 residues. Germline V gene lookup returns CDR1 GTSNPN and CDR2 SVGIG (reference sequence). V lost 0 bases to trimming and J lost 7 bases, with 21 bases between them. The CDR3 DNA follows: TGTGCCTGGAGTGTAGGGCAGGGAGGCTCCCATGGTGGCTACACCTTC. Its protein is CAWSVGQGGSHGGYTF.

This chain connects TRBV27 to TRBJ1-4; D is unresolved. Germline values: CDR1 MNHEY, CDR2 SMNVEV (reference sequence). Trimming shortened V by 2 bases and J by 4 bases, and 8 bases separated the two germline ends. The CDR3 contains 14 residues. The CDR3 sequence is CASSLAGLNEKLFF. For the CDR3, the DNA is TGTGCCAGCAGTTTAGCTGGTCTTAATGAAAAACTGTTTTTT.

The gene calls are TRBV7-9 and TRBJ2-7; TRBD1 agrees at 9 bases. This CDR3 is 16 amino acids long. The germline CDR1 and CDR2 sequences are SEHNR and FQNEAQ (reference sequence). The ends lost 1 base at V and 3 bases at J; junction bases unmatched: 7. The CDR3: CASSLGQGVRDYEQYF. The DNA of the CDR3 is TGTGCCAGCAGCTTAGGACAGGGGGTGCGGGACTACGAGCAGTACTTC.